Described below is a single T cell receptor beta chain sequence and its context. Amplified regions were TCR beta CDR3 sequences from RNA transcripts. Primed by the HTBI set, a first-round RT-PCR was run on the TCR CDR3. TCRdb reprocessed the multiplex PCR reads with MiXCR, giving one entry per CDR3 protein. The table records approximately 520,000 distinct CDR3 sequences, around 24% of them present only once. Subjects with ophthalmopathy showed a Clinical Activity Score no lower than 3, a NOSPECS grade no lower than 4, and a duration shorter than 3 months. The data were obtained in a study of T cells in Graves' hyperthyroidism and ophthalmopathy. Study-wide context: Peripheral blood was obtained at initial diagnosis, preceding any treatment.

CDR3 length: 14 amino acids. Germline V gene sequence: CDR1 MNHNS, CDR2 SASEGT. V was trimmed by 6 bases and J by 8 bases, leaving 19 bases between them. The receptor comes from a woman aged 25 to 39 with Graves' ophthalmopathy. The sample consisted of blood. The V call is TRBV6-1, the J call TRBJ1-2, with TRBD1 as a possible D gene (6 bases). The CDR3 DNA follows: TGTGCCAGCAGGGAGGGGGAGGTTTCGTACGGCTACACCTTC. It is translated as CASREGEVSYGYTF.